Listed below are T cell receptor beta chains from one sample, sequenced in a study of blood T cells in healthy people across ages. TCRdb reanalysed the 5' RACE reads using MiXCR and keeps one entry per CDR3 protein. The data contain about 680,000 distinct CDR3 sequences, 45% to 50% of them seen just once; the ten biggest clones take up under 35%. Sample: blood. Source of these receptors: a woman aged 60 to 75 in good health. Both conserved end residues are trimmed from each CDR3.

j_call	v_call	cdr3_aa
TRBJ1-4	TRBV25-1	ASRQGAGEKLF
TRBJ1-1	TRBV18	ASLQTGGTEAF
TRBJ2-1	TRBV5-1	ASSPSSAGHEQF
TRBJ2-5	TRBV20-1	SGGAGGKQETQY
TRBJ2-1	TRBV20-1	SARTTSGRFPF
TRBJ2-7	TRBV20-1	SARGEALGSYEQY
TRBJ1-4	TRBV29-1	SAGPPEKLF
TRBJ2-3	TRBV4-2	ASSQDDTSGNTDTQY
TRBJ2-3	TRBV7-3	ASSPGQSSLTDTQY
TRBJ2-3	TRBV7-3	ASSRSPTDTQY
TRBJ2-6	TRBV5-1	ASSAGSGANVLT